These T cell receptor beta chains were read from a single sample in a study of blood T cell repertoires in COVID-19. The protocol was immunoSEQ multiplex PCR, while the TCRdb copy is restricted to in-frame clones and leaves out a portion. The profile shows 150,000 to 180,000 clones, 70% to 90% of them singletons. Sequenced input: peripheral blood. Receptors originate from a woman between 55 and 75 years old with COVID-19, enrolled during active disease. The CDR3 runs from the conserved cysteine through the conserved F or W. A D gene is named only where the DNA matches it firmly. Size is stated for part of the rows, as once, few or many counts, or as a class when the clone is expanded.

V gene	clone size	J gene	D gene	CDR3 protein	CDR3 DNA
TRBV28	once	TRBJ1-6	TRBD1	CASSVTGTVNSPLHF	TGTGCCAGCAGCGTAACCGGGACAGTCAATTCACCCCTCCACTTT
TRBV5-1	NA	TRBJ2-7	TRBD2	CASSLGPAGGYEQYF	TGCGCCAGCAGCTTGGGGCCCGCGGGAGGATACGAGCAGTACTTC
TRBV5-1	NA	TRBJ1-2	NA	CASSLDRVGYTF	TGCGCCAGCAGCTTGGACAGGGTTGGCTACACCTTC
TRBV7-2	NA	TRBJ1-1	NA	CASSPHHSMNTEAFF	TGTGCCAGCAGCCCCCATCATTCCATGAACACTGAAGCTTTCTTT
TRBV3-1/TRBV3-2	NA	TRBJ2-1	TRBD2	CASSAREGNEQFF	TGTGCCAGCAGCGCACGGGAGGGCAATGAGCAGTTCTTC
TRBV27	NA	TRBJ1-6	NA	CASSWRGAANSPLHF	TGTGCCAGCAGTTGGCGGGGGGCGGCTAATTCACCCCTCCACTTT
TRBV9	once	TRBJ2-3	NA	CASSVSISATTDTQYF	TGTGCCAGCAGCGTTTCGATTAGCGCAACAACAGATACGCAGTATTTT
TRBV27	NA	TRBJ2-1	NA	CASSLVSYSYNEQFF	TGTGCCAGCAGTTTAGTCTCCTATTCCTACAATGAGCAGTTCTTC
TRBV19	NA	TRBJ1-5	TRBD1	CASTVGRGAQPQHF	TGTGCCAGTACTGTCGGCAGGGGGGCTCAGCCCCAGCATTTT
TRBV6-5	NA	TRBJ2-7	TRBD1	CASSPGQGTYEQYF	TGTGCCAGCTCTCCGGGACAGGGAACCTACGAGCAGTACTTC
TRBV4-2	NA	TRBJ2-5	TRBD2	CASRTSGIEETQYF	TGTGCCAGCAGGACTAGCGGGATTGAAGAGACCCAGTACTTC
TRBV30	NA	TRBJ1-6	NA	CAWSPVKSPLHF	TGTGCCTGGAGTCCAGTGAAATCACCCCTCCACTTT
TRBV29-1	NA	TRBJ1-1	NA	CSVGTDMNTEAFF	TGCAGCGTTGGGACAGATATGAACACTGAAGCTTTCTTT
TRBV5-5	NA	TRBJ2-2	NA	CASSIGQFTGELFF	TGTGCCAGCAGCATCGGACAGTTCACCGGGGAGCTGTTTTTT
TRBV5-1	NA	TRBJ2-3	NA	CASSVSGPGGTDTQYF	TGCGCCAGCAGCGTGTCGGGCCCCGGGGGAACAGATACGCAGTATTTT
TRBV13	NA	TRBJ1-3	TRBD1	CASSAQGWGNTIYF	TGTGCCAGCAGCGCACAGGGGTGGGGAAACACCATATATTTT
TRBV14	many	TRBJ2-7	NA	CASSQVGNLAQYF	TGTGCCAGCAGCCAAGTGGGCAATTTGGCGCAGTACTTC
TRBV5-6	NA	TRBJ2-2	NA	CASSLSGGQGELFF	TGTGCCAGCAGCTTGTCGGGGGGCCAAGGGGAGCTGTTTTTT
TRBV7-2	NA	TRBJ1-2	NA	CASSPAGRPVNYGYTF	TGTGCCAGCAGCCCCGCGGGCAGGCCTGTTAACTATGGCTACACCTTC
TRBV10-3	NA	TRBJ1-1	NA	CAISDRLKAFF	TGTGCCATCAGCGACAGGTTAAAAGCTTTCTTT
TRBV7-3	NA	TRBJ2-1	TRBD2	CASSFTLAGVNEQFF	TGTGCCAGCAGCTTTACACTAGCGGGAGTCAATGAGCAGTTCTTC
TRBV5-1	NA	TRBJ2-1	TRBD1	CASSIGQGAYNEQFF	TGCGCCAGCAGCATCGGACAGGGCGCCTACAATGAGCAGTTCTTC
TRBV11-2	once	TRBJ2-5	TRBD2	CASSPGTRPQETQYF	TGTGCCAGCAGCCCCGGGACTAGGCCACAAGAGACCCAGTACTTC
TRBV7-9	NA	TRBJ1-6	NA	CASSYRESNSPLHF	TGTGCCAGCTCTTACAGGGAGTCGAATTCACCCCTCCACTTT
TRBV30	NA	TRBJ1-1	TRBD1	CAWSIPTGLTEAFF	TGTGCCTGGTCAATCCCGACAGGGCTGACTGAAGCTTTCTTT
TRBV9	NA	TRBJ1-5	NA	CASSPLGGHNQPQHF	TGTGCCAGCAGCCCCCTCGGGGGGCACAATCAGCCCCAGCATTTT
TRBV11-2	NA	TRBJ1-1	TRBD1	CASSSYRGRRTTEAFF	TGTGCCAGCAGCTCATACAGGGGCCGTAGAACGACTGAAGCTTTCTTT
TRBV9	NA	TRBJ2-5	TRBD2	CASSPNLGLGQETQYF	TGTGCCAGCAGCCCAAACCTGGGACTAGGGCAAGAGACCCAGTACTTC
TRBV5-6	NA	TRBJ1-6	TRBD1	CASSPAGTGSSPLHF	TGTGCCAGCAGCCCCGCCGGGACAGGGAGTTCACCCCTCCACTTT
TRBV6-5	NA	TRBJ2-3	NA	CASSYSPGLEINTQYF	TGTGCCAGCAGTTACAGCCCGGGACTCGAAATCAATACGCAGTATTTT
TRBV6-5	NA	TRBJ1-1	TRBD1	CASRGRTGVTEAFF	TGTGCCAGCAGGGGCCGGACAGGGGTGACTGAAGCTTTCTTT
TRBV2	NA	TRBJ2-1	TRBD2	CASSLAAAFDEQFF	TGTGCCAGCAGTCTAGCGGCAGCCTTCGATGAGCAGTTCTTC
TRBV15	NA	TRBJ2-7	NA	CATSREDRTYEQYF	TGTGCCACCAGCAGAGAAGACAGAACCTACGAGCAGTACTTC
TRBV5-1	NA	TRBJ2-7	TRBD2	CASSLTSGATYEQYF	TGCGCCAGCAGCCTGACTAGCGGAGCAACCTACGAGCAGTACTTC
TRBV6-1	NA	TRBJ1-1	NA	CASSELGRGTEAFF	TGTGCCAGCAGTGAATTGGGGCGGGGAACTGAAGCTTTCTTT
TRBV5-4	once	TRBJ2-5	NA	CASSLDSLTETQYF	TGTGCCAGCAGCTTGGATTCTCTAACCGAGACCCAGTACTTC
TRBV19	NA	TRBJ1-1	NA	CASSISNRNTEAFF	TGTGCCAGTAGTATTTCAAATAGGAACACTGAAGCTTTCTTT
TRBV3-1/TRBV3-2	NA	TRBJ2-1	TRBD2	CASSQGRLAREQFF	TGTGCCAGCAGCCAAGGCAGACTAGCGCGGGAGCAGTTCTTC
TRBV11-3	NA	TRBJ2-2	NA	CASSLDFTGELFF	TGTGCCAGCAGCCTTGACTTTACCGGGGAGCTGTTTTTT